The rows below give T cell receptor beta chains drawn from one sample of a study of T cell responses to AZD1222 COVID-19 vaccine. Measured with immunoSEQ multiplex PCR; TCRdb has only the in-frame clones, and not every one. The sample carries 100,000 to 150,000 clones, about 89% recorded once. The specimen comprised peripheral blood, sampled 28 days after the second AZD1222 dose. The receptors stem from an adult who received the AZD1222 COVID-19 vaccine. Each CDR3 is given with its conserved first and last residue. The D gene is left open where the match is weak. Size tells how often a clone was seen (once, few, many) or the class of an expanded clone, and some rows leave it out.

D	size	V	J	DNA	CDR3
.	.	TRBV5-5	TRBJ2-5	TGTGCCAGCAGATTCTCCCCCGGGAAGCGAAAAGAGACCCAGTACTTC	CASRFSPGKRKETQYF
.	.	TRBV7-2	TRBJ1-2	TGTGCCAGCAGCTTAGCAGGGCGATGGGACTATGGCTACACCTTC	CASSLAGRWDYGYTF
.	.	TRBV29-1	TRBJ2-5	TGCAGCGTTGAGGGTGGCCCGGGGATGATGGAGACCCAGTACTTC	CSVEGGPGMMETQYF
TRBD1	.	TRBV6-5	TRBJ2-1	TGTGCCAGCAGTTACGGGACAGGGGGCTGGGAGCAGTTCTTC	CASSYGTGGWEQFF
.	.	TRBV7-8	TRBJ1-3	TGTGCCAGCAGCTTAGCGCGGGGGGCTGGAAACACCATATATTTT	CASSLARGAGNTIYF
.	.	TRBV20-1	TRBJ2-1	TGCAGTGCCTGGGACTCTGAGTTCTTC	CSAWDSEFF
.	.	TRBV7-3	TRBJ2-7	TGTGCCAGCAGCTTAACAGCGTTGGGGACACCTTCCTACGAGCAGTACTTC	CASSLTALGTPSYEQYF
.	.	TRBV21-1	TRBJ1-3	TGTGCCAGCAGCCGGACTTTACAGGGGGCGAGAGGAAACACCATATATTTT	CASSRTLQGARGNTIYF
TRBD1	few	TRBV28	TRBJ2-7	TGTGCCAGCAGTTCCGGGACAGGGCTCGTCGAGCAGTACTTC	CASSSGTGLVEQYF
.	.	TRBV4-1	TRBJ1-2	TGCGCCAGCAGCCAATCGGAAGCAGAGGGTTCCCGCAATGGCTACACCTTC	CASSQSEAEGSRNGYTF
.	.	TRBV10-3	TRBJ1-4	TGTGCCATCAGTGACCTCAGGGGCCGGATGTTTTTT	CAISDLRGRMFF
.	.	TRBV10-3	TRBJ2-1	TGTGCCATCAGTGAGGTTGAGGCAGGGCTAGGGGAGCAGTTCTTC	CAISEVEAGLGEQFF
.	.	TRBV7-9	TRBJ1-1	TGTGCCAGCAGCGGGGCTGAAGCTTTCTTT	CASSGAEAFF
.	.	TRBV7-9	TRBJ2-5	TGTGCCAGCAGCTTAGAGGTCGGAGAACAGTACTTC	CASSLEVGEQYF
TRBD1	.	TRBV5-4	TRBJ1-2	TGTGCCAGCAGCTTGGTGACAGGGGGCGCGGTCGGCTACACCTTC	CASSLVTGGAVGYTF
TRBD1	.	TRBV9	TRBJ2-2	TGTGCCAGCAGCGTAGACTCGGGGACAGCGAACACCGGGGAGCTGTTTTTT	CASSVDSGTANTGELFF
.	.	TRBV5-1	TRBJ1-4	TGCGCCAGCAGCGATTGGCTCCCGGGGGGTGAAAAACTGTTTTTT	CASSDWLPGGEKLFF
.	.	TRBV3-1/TRBV3-2	TRBJ1-5	TGTGCCAGCAGTTCACGAAACTGTCATCCCCAGCATTTT	CASSSRNCHPQHF
.	.	TRBV6-6	TRBJ1-4	TGTGCCAGCAGTCATAGACAGGAAAAACTGTTTTTT	CASSHRQEKLFF
.	.	TRBV4-3	TRBJ2-6	TGCGCCAGCAGCCAAGATGGTCGCACTGCTGGGGCCAACGTCCTGACTTTC	CASSQDGRTAGANVLTF
TRBD1	.	TRBV11-2	TRBJ1-2	TGTGCCAGCAGTAACCCGGGACAGGGGTTTGAGTATGGCTACACCTTC	CASSNPGQGFEYGYTF
.	.	TRBV19	TRBJ1-2	TGTGCCAGTACCCCGACAGGCTATGGCTACACCTTC	CASTPTGYGYTF
TRBD1	.	TRBV11-2	TRBJ2-3	TGTGCCAGCAGCTTAGGCCCCCTCAGGGGGAGCACAGATACGCAGTATTTT	CASSLGPLRGSTDTQYF
.	.	TRBV3-1/TRBV3-2	TRBJ1-2	TGTGCCAGCAGCCAAGTATATGGCGATGGCTACACCTTC	CASSQVYGDGYTF
.	few	TRBV7-8	TRBJ2-7	TGTGCCAGCAGACTCGACACAAACAGTGCCTACGAGCAGTACTTC	CASRLDTNSAYEQYF
.	.	TRBV19	TRBJ2-7	TGTGCCAGTAGCCTATTATCAGGGAACGAGCAGTACTTC	CASSLLSGNEQYF
TRBD2	.	TRBV7-6	TRBJ2-2	TGTGCCAGCAGTTTCCGTAGCGGGTTGGATAGCGGGGAGCTGTTTTTT	CASSFRSGLDSGELFF
.	once	TRBV4-1	TRBJ1-1	TGCGCCAGCAGCCAAGTAGGGCAGAACACTGAAGCTTTCTTT	CASSQVGQNTEAFF
.	.	TRBV24-1	TRBJ1-3	TGTGCCACCAGTGACCCCCTCCACTCTGGAAACACCATATATTTT	CATSDPLHSGNTIYF
.	.	TRBV28	TRBJ1-1	TGTGCCAGCAGTTTATTGGGGGTAGGCACTGAAGCTTTCTTT	CASSLLGVGTEAFF
TRBD1	.	TRBV7-9	TRBJ1-4	TGTGCCAGCAGCTTAGTAGATATAGGGGGCGCGGATGAAAAACTGTTTTTT	CASSLVDIGGADEKLFF
.	.	TRBV30	TRBJ2-1	TGTGCCTGCGACGGCGAGCAGTTCTTC	CACDGEQFF
TRBD2	.	TRBV25-1	TRBJ2-5	TGTGCCAGCAGTGAACCCGATCTAGCGGGCGAAGAGACCCAGTACTTC	CASSEPDLAGEETQYF
.	.	TRBV7-9	TRBJ1-5	TGTGCCAGCAGCACGACTGGGCAGCCCCAGCATTTT	CASSTTGQPQHF
.	few	TRBV27	TRBJ1-5	TGTGCCAGCAGGAACGGGGCTGGTGGGAGCAATCAGCCCCAGCATTTT	CASRNGAGGSNQPQHF
.	.	TRBV21-1	TRBJ2-5	TGTGCCAGCAGCAAAGATGGCTTGGGGCGGGACCACCAAGAGACCCAGTACTTC	CASSKDGLGRDHQETQYF
.	.	TRBV15	TRBJ2-2	TGTGCCACCAGCAGAGGGGACACGAACACCGGGGAGCTGTTTTTT	CATSRGDTNTGELFF
.	.	TRBV6-5	TRBJ1-3	TGTGCCAGCAGTTACTCTGTCTTAGGCTCTGGAAACACCATATATTTT	CASSYSVLGSGNTIYF
.	.	TRBV24-1	TRBJ2-3	TGTGCCACCAGTGTAAGGCAGGAGAGAAATACAGATACGCAGTATTTT	CATSVRQERNTDTQYF
.	.	TRBV9	TRBJ1-6	TGTGCCAGCAGCCCCACGGGAGGGTCTGGTAATTCACCCCTCCACTTT	CASSPTGGSGNSPLHF
.	.	TRBV3-1/TRBV3-2	TRBJ2-2	TGTGCCAGCCGCCCGGGACTGAGGAACACCGGGGAGCTGTTTTTT	CASRPGLRNTGELFF
TRBD1	few	TRBV2	TRBJ1-6	TGTGCCAGCCGGGACAGGGGGGATAAGGGCCCTTCACCCCTCCACTTT	CASRDRGDKGPSPLHF
TRBD1	.	TRBV6-1	TRBJ1-6	TGTGCCAGCAGTGAAGCGGGGGACAGTCATAATTCACCCCTCCACTTT	CASSEAGDSHNSPLHF
TRBD1	.	TRBV5-5	TRBJ2-7	TGTGCCTCAGCTTGGGGACAGCGGAAACACGAGCAGTACTTC	CASAWGQRKHEQYF
.	.	TRBV27	TRBJ2-7	TGTGCCAGCAGTTTAGGTGGGGGGCCTCTCTACGAGCAGTACTTC	CASSLGGGPLYEQYF
TRBD1	.	TRBV6-1	TRBJ1-2	TGTGCCAGCAGGGAAGACAGGGTTGACTATGGCTACACCTTC	CASREDRVDYGYTF
.	.	TRBV18	TRBJ2-3	TGTGCCAGCTCACCGACAATCAGCACAGATACGCAGTATTTT	CASSPTISTDTQYF
TRBD2	.	TRBV28	TRBJ2-3	TGTGCCAGCAGGTTGGCCACTAGCGGGAGTACGCAGTATTTT	CASRLATSGSTQYF